This T cell receptor (beta chain) was sequenced in a study of blood T cell repertoires in COVID-19. Overall study context: The United States, Italy and Spain supplied acute and convalescent COVID-19 samples. PBMCs, B-cell-depleted T cells, or T cells provided the cDNA or gDNA that made up the material.

This CDR3 region has 19 residues. The V gene end was trimmed by 4 bases and the J gene end by 0 bases; junction bases not matched to a gene: 17. Germline V gene sequence: CDR1 MNHEY, CDR2 SMNVEV (reference sequence). Only in-frame clones appear in the TCRdb table, and some are missing; sequencing was by immunoSEQ multiplex PCR. The sample consists of 180,000 or so clones, 70% to 90% of them appearing once. The age range of participants was about 18 to 90 years, with residence in under 30 US areas. Symptom resolution, clearance, or two negative PCRs marked the recovered donors of Cohort 3. This sequence originates from a woman in her forties or fifties who had recovered from COVID-19. V gene TRBV27 combines with J gene TRBJ1-1, with TRBD1 matching over 7 bases. The sequencing sample was made of PBMCs or T cells enriched from blood (not recorded which). In DNA form, the CDR3 reads TGTGCCAGCAGTTCCCTAGGGGGCGTTGTCCTGTCGGTGAACACTGAAGCTTTCTTT. This sequence encodes CASSSLGGVVLSVNTEAFF.